This T cell receptor beta chain was sequenced during a study of vaccination and CD4 T cells after COVID-19. Study as a whole: Samples after vaccination came a median roughly 74 days past dose two, ranging 14 to 241.

To note about this clonotype: Its specificity is unknown.

Germline V gene sequence: CDR1 SGHVS, CDR2 FQNEAQ. Trimming cost V 2 bases and J 6 bases; bases outside gene matches: 13. This CDR3 has 18 amino acids. Sample treatment: roughly ten-day PBMC culture with coronavirus spike peptide pools or control peptides (ViraFEST assay). Oncomine TCR Beta short-read sequencing was applied to DNA from cultured CD4+ T cells. TCRdb re-analysed the PCR reads in MiXCR, keeping a single row per CDR3 protein. The sample lists roughly 20,000 distinct CDR3 sequences, approximately 60% occurring once. The material sequenced was CD4+ T cells from blood, cultured in vitro. The rearrangement joins TRBV7-8 to TRBJ2-2, with TRBD2 matching over 9 bases. This TCR came from a human donor who had recovered from COVID-19. In DNA, the CDR3 is TGTGCCAGCAGCTTAATGGGCCCGGGTAGCGGGAGAGCCGGGGAGCTGTTTTTT. It translates to CASSLMGPGSGRAGELFF.